The rows below give T cell receptor beta chains drawn from one sample of a study of OX40 agonist ivuxolimab in advanced cancers. Generated by immunoSEQ multiplex PCR, the TCRdb table keeps only in-frame clones and is missing some. The sample yields 99,000 or so clones, approximately 94% seen once. The sample in question was CD4+ or CD8+ T cells sorted from blood, obtained in a trial of the OX40 agonist ivuxolimab. The receptor set was obtained from an adult with an advanced solid tumor such as melanoma, head and neck, liver or kidney cancer. The CDR3 runs from the conserved cysteine through the conserved F or W. A D gene is named only where the DNA matches it firmly. The size of a clone is reported for some rows only, either as once, few or many, or as a class for expanded clones.

cdr3_aa: CASSTATGGITEAFF; cdr3_nt: TGTGCCAGCAGTACCGCGACAGGGGGCATAACTGAAGCTTTCTTT; v_call: TRBV6-6; clone_size: NA; d_call: TRBD1; j_call: TRBJ1-1
cdr3_aa: CASSLAGGSGGYGYTF; cdr3_nt: TGTGCCAGCAGCTTGGCCGGGGGGAGCGGCGGCTATGGCTACACCTTC; v_call: TRBV5-4; clone_size: NA; d_call: NA; j_call: TRBJ1-2
cdr3_aa: CAWSRSLAGTYNEQFF; cdr3_nt: TGTGCCTGGAGTAGGAGCCTAGCGGGTACCTACAATGAGCAGTTCTTC; v_call: TRBV30; clone_size: NA; d_call: TRBD2; j_call: TRBJ2-1
cdr3_aa: CASSKPPGKLFF; cdr3_nt: TGCGCCAGCAGCAAGCCTCCTGGGAAACTGTTTTTT; v_call: TRBV4-3; clone_size: NA; d_call: NA; j_call: TRBJ1-4
cdr3_aa: CATSRDRQNEQYF; cdr3_nt: TGTGCCACCAGCAGAGATCGACAGAACGAGCAGTACTTC; v_call: TRBV15; clone_size: NA; d_call: NA; j_call: TRBJ2-7
cdr3_aa: CAISEGAGGGYGYTF; cdr3_nt: TGTGCCATCAGTGAAGGGGCTGGAGGGGGCTATGGCTACACCTTC; v_call: TRBV10-3; clone_size: NA; d_call: NA; j_call: TRBJ1-2
cdr3_aa: CASSFSGNTEAFF; cdr3_nt: TGTGCCAGCAGCTTTTCCGGGAACACTGAAGCTTTCTTT; v_call: TRBV7-9; clone_size: NA; d_call: NA; j_call: TRBJ1-1
cdr3_aa: CASSGGASGTSRGVSKNIQYF; cdr3_nt: TGTGCCAGCAGTGGGGGGGCTTCCGGGACTAGCAGAGGAGTTTCCAAAAACATTCAGTACTTC; v_call: TRBV2; clone_size: NA; d_call: TRBD2; j_call: TRBJ2-4
cdr3_aa: CASSPGATSTQETQYF; cdr3_nt: TGTGCCAGCAGCCCCGGGGCCACCTCCACCCAAGAGACCCAGTACTTC; v_call: TRBV11-3; clone_size: NA; d_call: NA; j_call: TRBJ2-5
cdr3_aa: CASSIMKENTEAFF; cdr3_nt: TGTGCCAGTAGTATTATGAAGGAAAACACTGAAGCTTTCTTT; v_call: TRBV19; clone_size: NA; d_call: NA; j_call: TRBJ1-1
cdr3_aa: CASSFWDSHNEQFF; cdr3_nt: TGTGCCAGCAGTTTCTGGGACTCCCACAATGAGCAGTTCTTC; v_call: TRBV27; clone_size: NA; d_call: NA; j_call: TRBJ2-1
cdr3_aa: CASSRTGNDQPQHF; cdr3_nt: TGCGCCAGCAGCAGAACAGGGAATGATCAGCCCCAGCATTTT; v_call: TRBV5-1; clone_size: few; d_call: NA; j_call: TRBJ1-5
cdr3_aa: CASSLGDGPGAYEQYF; cdr3_nt: TGTGCCAGCAGCTTAGGGGACGGACCGGGGGCCTACGAGCAGTACTTC; v_call: TRBV7-2; clone_size: NA; d_call: NA; j_call: TRBJ2-7
cdr3_aa: CASSVLTGGGTEAFF; cdr3_nt: TGTGCCAGTAGTGTCCTGACAGGGGGAGGGACTGAAGCTTTCTTT; v_call: TRBV19; clone_size: NA; d_call: TRBD1; j_call: TRBJ1-1
cdr3_aa: CASSPGSHWDSPLHF; cdr3_nt: TGTGCCAGCAGCCCAGGTTCCCATTGGGATTCACCCCTCCACTTT; v_call: TRBV2; clone_size: few; d_call: NA; j_call: TRBJ1-6
cdr3_aa: CASSSRVGALYGYTF; cdr3_nt: TGTGCCAGCAGCTCCCGTGTCGGGGCCCTATATGGCTACACCTTC; v_call: TRBV7-9; clone_size: NA; d_call: NA; j_call: TRBJ1-2
cdr3_aa: CASSRETGLYEKLFF; cdr3_nt: TGCGCCAGCAGCCGCGAAACGGGCCTGTATGAAAAACTGTTTTTT; v_call: TRBV5-1; clone_size: NA; d_call: NA; j_call: TRBJ1-4
cdr3_aa: CASRLTRDNEQFF; cdr3_nt: TGCGCCAGCCGTTTGACTAGAGACAATGAGCAGTTCTTC; v_call: TRBV5-1; clone_size: once; d_call: NA; j_call: TRBJ2-1
cdr3_aa: CASSIWGDEKLFF; cdr3_nt: TGTGCCAGTAGTATATGGGGGGATGAAAAACTGTTTTTT; v_call: TRBV19; clone_size: NA; d_call: NA; j_call: TRBJ1-4
cdr3_aa: CASSQTRGVDIQYF; cdr3_nt: TGCGCCAGCAGCCAGACCCGGGGTGTTGACATTCAGTACTTC; v_call: TRBV5-1; clone_size: NA; d_call: NA; j_call: TRBJ2-4
cdr3_aa: CASSADRGDTQYF; cdr3_nt: TGTGCCAGCAGCGCGGACAGGGGGGATACGCAGTATTTT; v_call: TRBV5-4; clone_size: NA; d_call: TRBD1; j_call: TRBJ2-3
cdr3_aa: CASSYGSADTQYF; cdr3_nt: TGTGCCAGCAGCTATGGGTCTGCAGATACGCAGTATTTT; v_call: TRBV5-4; clone_size: NA; d_call: NA; j_call: TRBJ2-3
cdr3_aa: CASSMQTGSYGYTF; cdr3_nt: TGTGCCAGTAGTATGCAAACAGGGAGCTATGGCTACACCTTC; v_call: TRBV19; clone_size: NA; d_call: NA; j_call: TRBJ1-2
cdr3_aa: CAWSVRGPSYNEQFF; cdr3_nt: TGTGCCTGGAGTGTACGGGGGCCCTCCTACAATGAGCAGTTCTTC; v_call: TRBV30; clone_size: NA; d_call: NA; j_call: TRBJ2-1
cdr3_aa: CASSVDPLTGGGTEAFF; cdr3_nt: TGTGCCAGCAGCGTAGACCCTCTGACAGGGGGCGGCACTGAAGCTTTCTTT; v_call: TRBV9; clone_size: NA; d_call: TRBD1; j_call: TRBJ1-1
cdr3_aa: CASSLATGRETQYF; cdr3_nt: TGCGCCAGCAGCTTGGCCACGGGGAGAGAGACCCAGTACTTC; v_call: TRBV5-1; clone_size: NA; d_call: NA; j_call: TRBJ2-5
cdr3_aa: CASSPRRATYEQYF; cdr3_nt: TGTGCCAGCTCACCGAGAAGGGCAACCTACGAGCAGTACTTC; v_call: TRBV18; clone_size: NA; d_call: NA; j_call: TRBJ2-7
cdr3_aa: CAISEVTGGMEKLFF; cdr3_nt: TGTGCCATCAGTGAGGTTACAGGGGGGATGGAAAAACTGTTTTTT; v_call: TRBV10-3; clone_size: NA; d_call: TRBD1; j_call: TRBJ1-4
cdr3_aa: CASSSQGQGYEKLFF; cdr3_nt: TGTGCCAGCAGTTCCCAGGGACAGGGGTATGAAAAACTGTTTTTT; v_call: TRBV2; clone_size: NA; d_call: TRBD1; j_call: TRBJ1-4
cdr3_aa: CASHEGRGNYGYTF; cdr3_nt: TGCGCCAGCCACGAAGGACGGGGGAACTATGGCTACACCTTC; v_call: TRBV5-1; clone_size: once; d_call: NA; j_call: TRBJ1-2
cdr3_aa: CASNRQGPNTEAFF; cdr3_nt: TGTGCCAGCAATCGACAGGGGCCGAACACTGAAGCTTTCTTT; v_call: TRBV27; clone_size: NA; d_call: TRBD1; j_call: TRBJ1-1
cdr3_aa: CASSLAQGYGYTF; cdr3_nt: TGTGCCAGCAGCTTGGCTCAGGGCTATGGCTACACCTTC; v_call: TRBV5-4; clone_size: NA; d_call: NA; j_call: TRBJ1-2
cdr3_aa: CASSFRDGEETQYF; cdr3_nt: TGTGCCAGCAGCTTTCGAGACGGCGAAGAGACCCAGTACTTC; v_call: TRBV5-6; clone_size: NA; d_call: NA; j_call: TRBJ2-5
cdr3_aa: CASSIVRQGPQETQYF; cdr3_nt: TGTGCCAGTAGTATAGTCCGACAGGGCCCCCAAGAGACCCAGTACTTC; v_call: TRBV19; clone_size: NA; d_call: TRBD1; j_call: TRBJ2-5
cdr3_aa: CSGGGTDTQYF; cdr3_nt: TGCAGCGGTGGGGGCACAGATACGCAGTATTTT; v_call: TRBV29-1; clone_size: NA; d_call: NA; j_call: TRBJ2-3
cdr3_aa: CASSLASVQETQYF; cdr3_nt: TGTGCCAGCAGCTTGGCCTCGGTCCAAGAGACCCAGTACTTC; v_call: TRBV5-6; clone_size: NA; d_call: NA; j_call: TRBJ2-5
cdr3_aa: CASSEGTHSYGYTF; cdr3_nt: TGTGCCAGCAGTGAAGGGACGCACAGTTATGGCTACACCTTC; v_call: TRBV6-1; clone_size: NA; d_call: NA; j_call: TRBJ1-2
cdr3_aa: CASSPPDRVDTGELFF; cdr3_nt: TGTGCCAGCTCACCACCAGACAGGGTAGACACCGGGGAGCTGTTTTTT; v_call: TRBV18; clone_size: once; d_call: TRBD1; j_call: TRBJ2-2
cdr3_aa: CASSFRGRSTEAFF; cdr3_nt: TGTGCCAGCAGCTTCAGGGGGCGGAGCACTGAAGCTTTCTTT; v_call: TRBV7-2; clone_size: NA; d_call: TRBD1; j_call: TRBJ1-1
cdr3_aa: CASSLDGGEPSYEQYF; cdr3_nt: TGCGCCAGCAGCTTGGATGGGGGCGAACCCTCCTACGAGCAGTACTTC; v_call: TRBV5-1; clone_size: NA; d_call: NA; j_call: TRBJ2-7
cdr3_aa: CASSQEGPLRYNEQFF; cdr3_nt: TGCGCCAGCAGCCAAGAAGGACCCTTAAGATACAATGAGCAGTTCTTC; v_call: TRBV4-3; clone_size: NA; d_call: NA; j_call: TRBJ2-1
cdr3_aa: CASHPARAGNQPQHF; cdr3_nt: TGTGCCAGCCACCCGGCTCGGGCCGGCAATCAGCCCCAGCATTTT; v_call: TRBV27; clone_size: NA; d_call: NA; j_call: TRBJ1-5
cdr3_aa: CASSFAGGSTEAFF; cdr3_nt: TGTGCCAGCAGCTTTGCGGGGGGGAGCACTGAAGCTTTCTTT; v_call: TRBV11-3; clone_size: NA; d_call: NA; j_call: TRBJ1-1
cdr3_aa: CASSFAGNSGNTIYF; cdr3_nt: TGTGCCAGCAGCTTCGCCGGGAACTCTGGAAACACCATATATTTT; v_call: TRBV5-4; clone_size: NA; d_call: NA; j_call: TRBJ1-3
cdr3_aa: CATRDSFQLSSGNTIYF; cdr3_nt: TGTGCCACCCGGGACAGCTTCCAACTGAGCTCTGGAAACACCATATATTTT; v_call: TRBV10-3; clone_size: NA; d_call: TRBD1; j_call: TRBJ1-3
cdr3_aa: CASSFTDTQYF; cdr3_nt: TGTGCCAGCAGCTTCACAGATACGCAGTATTTT; v_call: TRBV11-2; clone_size: NA; d_call: NA; j_call: TRBJ2-3
cdr3_aa: CASSQDPGASNQPQHF; cdr3_nt: TGTGCCAGCAGCCAAGATCCCGGGGCTAGCAATCAGCCCCAGCATTTT; v_call: TRBV4-2; clone_size: NA; d_call: NA; j_call: TRBJ1-5
cdr3_aa: CASSPPSGRSRDTQYF; cdr3_nt: TGTGCCAGCAGCCCTCCTAGCGGGAGGTCAAGGGATACGCAGTATTTT; v_call: TRBV9; clone_size: NA; d_call: TRBD2; j_call: TRBJ2-3
cdr3_aa: CASTPWGNQPQHF; cdr3_nt: TGTGCCAGTACCCCCTGGGGCAATCAGCCCCAGCATTTT; v_call: TRBV19; clone_size: few; d_call: NA; j_call: TRBJ1-5
cdr3_aa: CASSASTLAGRYEQYF; cdr3_nt: TGTGCCAGCAGCGCCTCTACGTTAGCGGGAAGGTACGAGCAGTACTTC; v_call: TRBV9; clone_size: once; d_call: TRBD2; j_call: TRBJ2-7
cdr3_aa: CASSSGLHSYNEQFF; cdr3_nt: TGCGCCAGCAGCTCGGGACTTCACTCCTACAATGAGCAGTTCTTC; v_call: TRBV4-1; clone_size: NA; d_call: NA; j_call: TRBJ2-1
cdr3_aa: CSVRSWNSPLHF; cdr3_nt: TGCAGCGTCCGATCGTGGAATTCACCCCTCCACTTT; v_call: TRBV29-1; clone_size: NA; d_call: NA; j_call: TRBJ1-6